The sample holds a few counts of the clone carrying this T cell receptor beta chain. In germline, CDR1 is ENHRY, CDR2 SYGVKD. V lost 6 bases to trimming and J lost 8 bases, with 16 bases between them. The CDR3 runs to 14 residues. Assay used: immunoSEQ multiplex PCR; TCRdb lists only in-frame clones, some missing. Of 45,000 or so clones in the sample, about 72% were seen once. This entry comes from a study of radiotherapy plus CTLA-4 blockade in lung cancer. J is TRBJ2-2 and V is TRBV10-3, with no clear D. This sample comprised peripheral blood, obtained from a patient treated with radiotherapy plus ipilimumab. The receptor was isolated from a human donor with non-small cell lung cancer who had stable disease on radiotherapy plus ipilimumab. DNA of the CDR3: TGTGCCATCAGCGGAAAGGACCCCAGGGGGGAGCTGTTTTTT. Its translation: CAISGKDPRGELFF.